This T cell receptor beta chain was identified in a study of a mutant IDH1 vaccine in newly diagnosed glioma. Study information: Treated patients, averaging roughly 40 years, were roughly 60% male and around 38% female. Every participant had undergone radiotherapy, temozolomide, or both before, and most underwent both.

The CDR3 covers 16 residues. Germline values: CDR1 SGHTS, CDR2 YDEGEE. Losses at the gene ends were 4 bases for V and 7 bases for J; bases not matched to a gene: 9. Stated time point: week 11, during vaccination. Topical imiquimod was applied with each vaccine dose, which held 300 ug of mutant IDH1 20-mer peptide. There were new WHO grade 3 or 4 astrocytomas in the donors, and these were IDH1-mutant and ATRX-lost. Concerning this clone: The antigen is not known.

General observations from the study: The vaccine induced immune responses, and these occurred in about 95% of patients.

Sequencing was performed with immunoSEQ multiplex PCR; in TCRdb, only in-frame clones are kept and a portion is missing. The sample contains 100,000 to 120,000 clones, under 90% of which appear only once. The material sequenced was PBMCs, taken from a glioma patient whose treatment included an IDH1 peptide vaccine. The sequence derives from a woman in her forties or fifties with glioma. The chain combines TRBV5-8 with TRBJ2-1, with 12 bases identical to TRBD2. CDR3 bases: TGTGCCAGCAGCCCCCTGAGGGGGACTAGCGGGAATGAGCAGTTCTTC. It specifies CASSPLRGTSGNEQFF.